Below, 28 T cell receptor beta chains from the same sample are listed, as sequenced in a study of T-cell memory formation after mild COVID-19. TCRdb ran MiXCR on the 5' RACE reads and lists one entry per CDR3 protein. The sample contains hundreds of thousands of distinct CDR3 sequences, over 15% of which appear only once. Sequencing input: PBMCs or a T cell subset sorted from them (not recorded which). The source of these receptors is an adult woman who had mild COVID-19 (a few samples of this study predate the infection). Cell type and time point are not known.

This clonotype has more than one count but fewer than ten. The rearrangement uses TRBV3-1 and TRBJ1-4; 11 bases are shared with TRBD1. With V trimmed by 1 base and J by 6 bases, 4 bases remained unmatched. The germline V gene encodes CDR1 LGHDT and CDR2 YNNKEL (reference sequence). The CDR3 length is 16 residues. The DNA for the CDR3 is TGTGCCAGCAGCCAAGTACTGGGACAGGGGGATGAAAAACTGTTTTTT. Protein: CASSQVLGQGDEKLFF.

A few counts support this clonotype. The chain joins TRBV2 to TRBJ1-6, with 9 bases matching TRBD1. After removal of 5 bases from V and 0 bases from J, the junction contained 5 bases not matched to a gene. CDR3 length: 17 amino acids. The germline V gene has CDR1 SNHLY and CDR2 FYNNEI. CDR3: CASSFGGQGSYNSPLHF. The CDR3 bases are TGTGCCAGCAGTTTCGGGGGACAGGGCTCCTATAATTCACCCCTCCACTTT.

V gene TRBV9 combines with J gene TRBJ2-3, with TRBD2 as a possible D gene (5 bases). Germline loops: CDR1 SGDLS, CDR2 YYNGEE. This CDR3 region has 16 residues. With 1 base removed from V and 4 bases from J, the gap between germline ends came to 16 bases. Written as DNA, the CDR3 is TGTGCCAGCAGCGTATCTGGATACAGCGGTCCAGATACGCAGTATTTT. It translates to CASSVSGYSGPDTQYF.

The chain recombines TRBV12-3 or TRBV12-4 with TRBJ2-7; D is possibly TRBD2 (6 bases). There are 15 residues in the CDR3. Trimming removed 6 bases from V and 2 bases from J, with 17 bases in between. Here the CDR3 DNA reads TGTGCCAGCAGGGCGGGACTGCAGTATCCCTACGAGCAGTACTTC. Translated: CASRAGLQYPYEQYF.

The chain combines TRBV27 with TRBJ1-5, with D unclear. CDR1 and CDR2 from the germline V gene are MNHEY and SMNVEV (reference sequence). The CDR3 is made up of 14 amino acids. Trimming shortened V by 2 bases and J by 3 bases, and 8 bases separated the two germline ends. CDR3 bases: TGTGCCAGCAGTTTAAGGAGCTTCAATCAGCCCCAGCATTTT. Translation gives CASSLRSFNQPQHF.

The sample holds a few counts of this clonotype. The chain carries TRBV4-1 and TRBJ2-4; D is unclear. Germline assignment: CDR1 MGHRA and CDR2 YSYEKL. The CDR3 extends over 15 amino acids. Trimming shortened V by 0 bases and J by 2 bases, and 8 bases separated the two germline ends. In nucleotides, the CDR3 is TGCGCCAGCAGCCAAGACTCTGGGTCCAAAAACATTCAGTACTTC. Its translation: CASSQDSGSKNIQYF.

The V and J genes are TRBV5-1 and TRBJ2-3; 8 bases line up with TRBD1. V lost 4 bases to trimming and J lost 6 bases; unmatched junction nucleotides: 4. The CDR3 sequence is 13 residues long. Germline-derived CDR1 and CDR2 are SGHRS and YFSETQ. The CDR3 DNA reads as TGCGCCAGCAGCCGTGGACAGGGCGATACGCAGTATTTT. Its translation: CASSRGQGDTQYF.

The chain employs TRBV24-1 and TRBJ2-5; 9 bases agree with TRBD1. The CDR3 totals 15 residues. Germline CDR1 reads KGHDR; CDR2 reads SFDVKD. V trimming: 2 bases; J trimming: 4 bases; junction bases outside the gene matches: 4. The CDR3 nucleotides read TGTGCCACCAGTGATTCCTGGACAGGGGCAGAGACCCAGTACTTC. Translated, it gives CATSDSWTGAETQYF.

V is TRBV12-3 or TRBV12-4 and J is TRBJ2-2; a weak D match, TRBD1 (6 bases). V dropped 4 bases and J dropped 3 bases, with 12 bases sitting between them. This CDR3 has 15 amino acids. As DNA, the CDR3 is TGTGCCAGCAGTTCATCCACAGGGTACACCGGGGAGCTGTTTTTT. Translating it yields CASSSSTGYTGELFF.

This clonotype has just a few counts. This chain joins TRBV19 and TRBJ2-2, with 11 bases aligning to TRBD2. From germline, CDR1 is LNHDA and CDR2 SQIVND (reference sequence). The CDR3 is made up of 16 amino acids. Trimming took 7 bases from V and 4 from J; bases not matched to a gene: 8. The CDR3 DNA sequence: TGTGCCAGTACCTTCCCTAGCGGGAGGAGCACCGGGGAGCTGTTTTTT. It codes for CASTFPSGRSTGELFF.

The chain combines TRBV4-3 with TRBJ2-5; maybe TRBD2 (6 bases). Germline-derived CDR1 and CDR2 are LGHNA and YSLEER. The CDR3 length is 16 residues. V was shortened by 0 bases and J by 6 bases, with 17 bases between the two germline ends. CDR3 sequence: CASSQDRGGKGKTQYF. CDR3 nucleotide sequence: TGCGCCAGCAGCCAAGATCGAGGCGGGAAAGGGAAGACCCAGTACTTC.

This clonotype was found a few times. This chain uses TRBV24-1 with TRBJ1-4; 7 bases are shared with TRBD1. CDR1 and CDR2 from the germline V gene are KGHDR and SFDVKD. The trim removed 4 bases at V and 7 bases at J, leaving 8 bases unmatched. The CDR3 is made up of 15 amino acids. This CDR3 is CATSESGTAGEKLFF. The CDR3, as DNA: TGTGCCACCAGTGAATCCGGGACAGCGGGTGAAAAACTGTTTTTT.

The CDR3 DNA reads as TGTGCCAGCAGAGAGCCGGGACAGGGCGGTGAAGCTTTCTTT. Protein: CASREPGQGGEAFF. V gene TRBV12-3 or TRBV12-4 combines with J gene TRBJ1-1; 9 nucleotides align to TRBD1. Trimming at V came to 6 bases and at J to 7 bases, leaving 9 bases not matched to a gene. The CDR3 runs 14 residues.

This clonotype was detected only a few times. V is TRBV20-1 and J is TRBJ2-2; D gene unclear. The CDR3 totals 14 residues. Per the germline V gene, CDR1 is DFQATT and CDR2 is SNEGSKA (reference sequence). V was trimmed by 3 bases and J by 0 bases, leaving 8 bases between them. Here the CDR3 DNA reads TGCAGTGCTAGCCAAGGGTCGAACACCGGGGAGCTGTTTTTT. It translates to CSASQGSNTGELFF.

This clonotype was seen a handful of times. J is TRBJ2-7 and V is TRBV28, with a possible D match to TRBD2 (6 bases). Trimming left V 2 bases short and J 3 bases short, with 8 bases between. The CDR3 is 13 amino acids. CDR1 is MDHEN and CDR2 is SYDVKM in the germline V gene. CDR3 sequence reads: CASSLMGGYEQYF. Written as DNA, the CDR3 is TGTGCCAGCAGTTTAATGGGGGGCTACGAGCAGTACTTC.

This clonotype was detected ten times or more. This chain joins TRBV5-6 and TRBJ2-2, with 10 nucleotides matching TRBD2. Germline V lookup: CDR1 SGHDT, CDR2 YYEEEE. V lost 0 bases, J lost 1 base, and 0 bases stayed unmatched. This CDR3 has 16 residues. Here the CDR3 reads CASSLGTSGNTGELFF. The CDR3 region has the DNA TGTGCCAGCAGCTTGGGGACTAGCGGGAACACCGGGGAGCTGTTTTTT.

The chain couples TRBV12-3 or TRBV12-4 to TRBJ2-2; 9 bases are a match to TRBD1. The CDR3 spans 14 residues. Unmatched junction bases numbered 4, after V lost 6 bases and J lost 5 bases. CDR3 loop: CASRATGGTGELFF. For the CDR3, the DNA is TGTGCCAGCAGGGCGACAGGGGGGACCGGGGAGCTGTTTTTT.

This clonotype was detected a few times. This chain links TRBV7-2 with TRBJ2-3, with 9 bases that match TRBD2. This CDR3 contains 18 residues. CDR1 is SGHTA, CDR2 FQGNSA, per germline. V lost 2 bases, J lost 2 bases, and 11 bases stayed unmatched. The CDR3 sequence is CASSLRSLAGQITDTQYF. The CDR3 coding sequence is TGTGCCAGCAGCTTAAGGTCTCTAGCGGGACAGATCACAGATACGCAGTATTTT. The full variable domain, in which reference TRBV7-2 and TRBJ2-3 provide the parts outside the CDR3, is GAGVSQSPSNKVTEKGKDVELRCDPISGHTALYWYRQSLGQGLEFLIYFQGNSAPDKSGLPSDRFSAERTGGSVSTLTIQRTQQEDSAVYLCASSLRSLAGQITDTQYFGPGTRLTVL.

In its sample, this clonotype was seen many times. The chain couples TRBV6-5 to TRBJ2-1; D possibly corresponds to TRBD2 (5 bases). The CDR3 loop spans 17 amino acids. Germline values: CDR1 MNHEY, CDR2 SVGAGI. Trimming took 2 bases from V and 6 from J, leaving 20 bases between them. As DNA, the CDR3 is TGTGCCAGCAGTTACGTTCTTCGGGGAGCGACTACCAATGAGCAGTTCTTC. Its translation is CASSYVLRGATTNEQFF.

In its sample, this clonotype was seen a few times. The gene calls are TRBV20-1 and TRBJ2-7, with D possibly being TRBD1 (6 bases). CDR1 is DFQATT, CDR2 SNEGSKA, per germline (reference sequence). V was cut by 2 bases and J by 3 bases, with 17 bases left in between. The CDR3 loop spans 15 amino acids. CDR3 amino acids: CSARRGGRRSYEQYF. The CDR3 DNA reads TGCAGTGCTAGACGAGGGGGTAGGCGGAGCTACGAGCAGTACTTC.

This clonotype was counted a few times. This rearrangement joins TRBV25-1 to TRBJ1-3, with D possibly being TRBD1 (5 bases). CDR3 length: 15 amino acids. V lost 4 bases to trimming and J lost 8 bases, with 18 bases between them. Germline lookup yields CDR1 MGHDK and CDR2 SYGVNS. CDR3 DNA: TGTGCCAGCAGTGTTCCGGGACGGACCTATGACACCATATATTTT. Translation: CASSVPGRTYDTIYF.

This clonotype was counted a few times. The chain links TRBV11-3 to TRBJ2-3; TRBD1 matches at 7 bases. This CDR3 spans 17 amino acids. Germline loops: CDR1 SGHNT, CDR2 YENEEA. V lost 0 bases to trimming and J lost 3 bases; unmatched junction nucleotides: 9. The CDR3 reads CASSLDKRGQWTDTQYF. In nucleotides, the CDR3 is TGTGCCAGCAGCTTAGATAAAAGGGGGCAGTGGACAGATACGCAGTATTTT.

This clonotype came up a few times. The chain has TRBV29-1 and TRBJ2-7; D is uncertain. The CDR3 sequence is 13 residues long. V lost 0 bases and J lost 2, with 8 bases in between. Germline-derived CDR1 and CDR2 are SQVTM and ANQGSEA. The CDR3 here is CSVEETPAYEQYF. The CDR3 DNA is TGCAGCGTTGAAGAAACGCCGGCCTACGAGCAGTACTTC.

This chain links TRBV4-3 with TRBJ1-3; TRBD1 matches at 7 bases. CDR3 size: 15 residues. The ends lost 0 bases at V and 7 bases at J; junction bases unmatched: 6. The germline CDR1 and CDR2 sequences are LGHNA and YSLEER. CDR3 sequence: CASSQDKTGWNTIYF. The CDR3 DNA is TGCGCCAGCAGCCAAGATAAGACAGGGTGGAACACCATATATTTT.

The chain couples TRBV9 to TRBJ2-7, with 10 nucleotides matching TRBD2. The CDR3 spans 17 residues. The trim removed 4 bases at V and 3 bases at J, leaving 13 bases unmatched. Germline-derived CDR1 and CDR2 are SGDLS and YYNGEE. The CDR3 bases are TGTGCCAGCAGCCCGGGACTAGCGCCTTCACCAAACTACGAGCAGTACTTC. Translating gives CASSPGLAPSPNYEQYF. The full variable domain, completed using reference TRBV9 and TRBJ2-7, is DSGVTQTPKHLITATGQRVTLRCSPRSGDLSVYWYQQSLDQGLQFLIQYYNGEERAKGNILERFSAQQFPDLHSELNLSSLELGDSALYFCASSPGLAPSPNYEQYFGPGTRLTVT.

The gene calls are TRBV28 and TRBJ2-1; either TRBD1 or TRBD2 may fit D (5 bases each). Germline values: CDR1 MDHEN, CDR2 SYDVKM. The CDR3 loop spans 16 amino acids. The V end lost 3 bases, the J end lost 0 bases, and 12 bases lay between the germline ends. CDR3 in DNA: TGTGCCAGCAGTTTCGCCGCAGGGAGCTCCTACAATGAGCAGTTCTTC. Amino acid sequence: CASSFAAGSSYNEQFF.

This clonotype appeared a few times. V and J are TRBV5-1 and TRBJ2-7; D unresolved. The CDR3 has 13 amino acids. Deletions cut 3 bases from V and 4 bases from J, with 11 bases between. Germline loops: CDR1 SGHRS, CDR2 YFSETQ. In DNA form, the CDR3 reads TGCGCCAGCAGCTCAGACCAGTTTTACGAGCAGTACTTC. Translation: CASSSDQFYEQYF.

The chain employs TRBV7-9 and TRBJ2-5; TRBD2 aligns across 7 bases. Germline CDR1 reads SEHNR; CDR2 reads FQNEAQ (reference sequence). Trimming at V came to 6 bases and at J to 4 bases, leaving 8 bases not matched to a gene. The CDR3 totals 14 residues. The chain's CDR3 is CASRKAGFLETQYF. CDR3 nucleotides: TGTGCCAGCAGAAAAGCGGGGTTCCTAGAGACCCAGTACTTC.